The sequence of this T cell receptor (beta chain) was determined in a study of T cell repertoires in cytomegalovirus infection. Study-wide findings and caveats: The ex vivo response showed dominance by HLA-C-restricted CMV-specific TCR beta clonotypes.

Germline CDR1 and CDR2: SGHDT and YYEEEE. The CDR3 has 15 amino acids. V trimming: 4 bases; J trimming: 5 bases; junction bases outside the gene matches: 11. TCRdb re-analysed the reads in MiXCR, keeping a single row per CDR3 protein. The sample has almost 500,000 distinct CDR3 sequences, about 11% seen once. Note on this clonotype: What it binds is not known.

The chain recombines TRBV5-6 with TRBJ2-7, with 8 bases matching TRBD1. The receptor's source is a human donor in good health (CMV status not recorded). Some clones in this sample may be carry-over from other donors' samples. The sample was PBMCs. The CDR3 loop reads CASSRDRGIVDEQYF. CDR3 in DNA: TGTGCCAGCAGCCGTGACAGGGGAATAGTCGACGAGCAGTACTTC.